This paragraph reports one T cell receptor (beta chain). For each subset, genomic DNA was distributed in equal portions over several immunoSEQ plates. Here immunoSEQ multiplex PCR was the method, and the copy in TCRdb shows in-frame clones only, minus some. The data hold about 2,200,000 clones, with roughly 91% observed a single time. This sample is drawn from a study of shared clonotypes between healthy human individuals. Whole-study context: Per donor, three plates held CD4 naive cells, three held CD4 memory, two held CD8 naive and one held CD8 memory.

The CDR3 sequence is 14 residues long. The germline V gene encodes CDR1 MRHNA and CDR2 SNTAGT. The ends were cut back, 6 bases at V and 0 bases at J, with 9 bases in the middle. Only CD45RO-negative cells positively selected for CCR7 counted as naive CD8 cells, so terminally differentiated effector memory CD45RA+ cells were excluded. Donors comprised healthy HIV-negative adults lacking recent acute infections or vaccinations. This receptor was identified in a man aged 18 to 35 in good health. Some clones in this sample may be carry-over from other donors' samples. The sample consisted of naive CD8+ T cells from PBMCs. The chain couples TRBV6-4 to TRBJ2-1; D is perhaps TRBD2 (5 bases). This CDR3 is CASSPRDSYNEQFF. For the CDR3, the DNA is TGTGCCAGCAGCCCACGGGACTCCTACAATGAGCAGTTCTTC.